This T cell receptor (beta chain) was recorded in a study of blood T cell repertoires in COVID-19. Across the whole study: Acute-phase and convalescent COVID-19 samples originated in the United States, Italy and Spain.

With 4 bases removed from V and 0 bases from J, the gap between germline ends came to 10 bases. The CDR3 contains 14 residues. Germline V gene data show CDR1 as SQVTM and CDR2 as ANQGSEA. Data came from immunoSEQ multiplex PCR; TCRdb stores just in-frame clones and leaves some out. The sample holds around 250,000 clones, roughly nine tenths seen once. This clonotype was obtained from a human donor in a cohort exposed to, infected with or recovered from COVID-19 (not recorded which). The donor label of this sample is uncertain. Sequencing was performed on PBMCs or T cells enriched from blood (not recorded which). The J gene is TRBJ2-4, the V gene TRBV29-1; TRBD1 is a possible D gene (6 bases). CDR3 sequence (DNA): TGCAGCGTTGTGGGGGCCCTAGCCAAAAACATTCAGTACTTC. It codes for CSVVGALAKNIQYF. Full variable domain (remainder filled in from reference TRBV29-1 and TRBJ2-4): SAVISQKPSRDICQRGTSLTIQCQVDSQVTMMFWYRQQPGQSLTLIATANQGSEATYESGFVIDKFPISRPNLTFSTLTVSNMSPEDSSIYLCSVVGALAKNIQYFGAGTRLSVL.